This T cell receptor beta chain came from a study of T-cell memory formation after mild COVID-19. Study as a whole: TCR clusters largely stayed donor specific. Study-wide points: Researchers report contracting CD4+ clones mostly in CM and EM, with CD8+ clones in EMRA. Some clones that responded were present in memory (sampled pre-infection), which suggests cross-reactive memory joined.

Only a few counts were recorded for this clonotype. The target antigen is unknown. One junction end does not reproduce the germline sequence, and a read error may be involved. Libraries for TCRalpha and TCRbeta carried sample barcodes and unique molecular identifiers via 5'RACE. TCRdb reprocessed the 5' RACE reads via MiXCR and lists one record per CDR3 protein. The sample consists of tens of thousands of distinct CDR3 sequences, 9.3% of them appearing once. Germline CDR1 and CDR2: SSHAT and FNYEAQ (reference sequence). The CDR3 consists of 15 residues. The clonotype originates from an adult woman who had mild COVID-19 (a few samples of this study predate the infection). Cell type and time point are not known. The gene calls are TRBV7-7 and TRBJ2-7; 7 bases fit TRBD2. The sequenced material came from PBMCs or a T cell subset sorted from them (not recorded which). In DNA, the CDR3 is TGTGCTAGCAGCTTAGGTGCGGGAGCACAGTACGAGCAGTACTTC. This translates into CASSLGAGAQYEQYF. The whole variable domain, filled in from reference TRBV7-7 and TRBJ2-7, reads GAGVSQSPRYKVTKRGQDVTLRCDPISSHATLYWYQQALGQGPEFLTYFNYEAQPDKSGLPSDRFSAERPEGSISTLTIQRTEQRDSAMYRCASSLGAGAQYEQYFGPGTRLTVT.